These T cell receptor beta chains were read from a single sample in a study of blood T cell repertoires in COVID-19. This table comes from immunoSEQ multiplex PCR, and its TCRdb copy is limited to in-frame clones, with some not included. The data contain around 120,000 clones, approximately 92% of them singletons. Sequencing was carried out using peripheral blood. The origin of the receptors is a woman aged 80 or older with acute or convalescent COVID-19. CDR3s include the opening cysteine and the closing phenylalanine or tryptophan. Each record gives: clone size, D gene, J gene, V gene, CDR3 protein, CDR3 DNA. The D gene is left open where the match is weak. The size field is filled for only some rows; it gives once, few, many or a size class.

clone_size: -; d_call: -; j_call: TRBJ1-2; v_call: TRBV10-2; cdr3_aa: CASSEFFGGTSYGYTF; cdr3_nt: TGCGCCAGCAGTGAGTTTTTTGGGGGCACATCTTATGGCTACACCTTC
clone_size: -; d_call: -; j_call: TRBJ1-5; v_call: TRBV11-1; cdr3_aa: CASSSGAGWNQPQHF; cdr3_nt: TGTGCCAGCAGCTCTGGGGCCGGGTGGAATCAGCCCCAGCATTTT
clone_size: -; d_call: -; j_call: TRBJ1-1; v_call: TRBV6-5; cdr3_aa: CASRIDRLNTEAFF; cdr3_nt: TGTGCCAGCAGAATCGACAGGCTGAACACTGAAGCTTTCTTT
clone_size: -; d_call: -; j_call: TRBJ1-2; v_call: TRBV6-5; cdr3_aa: CASSPGQGSYTF; cdr3_nt: TGTGCCAGCAGCCCCGGACAAGGGAGCTACACCTTC
clone_size: few; d_call: TRBD1; j_call: TRBJ2-7; v_call: TRBV19; cdr3_aa: CASRQDRGTYEQYF; cdr3_nt: TGTGCCAGTAGACAGGACAGGGGGACCTACGAGCAGTACTTC
clone_size: -; d_call: TRBD2; j_call: TRBJ2-7; v_call: TRBV2; cdr3_aa: CASRLAGVYEQYF; cdr3_nt: TGTGCCAGCCGACTAGCGGGGGTATACGAGCAGTACTTC
clone_size: once; d_call: -; j_call: TRBJ1-1; v_call: TRBV5-1; cdr3_aa: CASSLAPGAVNTEAFF; cdr3_nt: TGCGCCAGCAGCTTGGCCCCAGGGGCGGTGAACACTGAAGCTTTCTTT
clone_size: -; d_call: -; j_call: TRBJ1-2; v_call: TRBV7-8; cdr3_aa: CASSLYGDGYTF; cdr3_nt: TGTGCCAGCAGCTTATACGGGGATGGCTACACCTTC
clone_size: -; d_call: -; j_call: TRBJ2-7; v_call: TRBV28; cdr3_aa: CASSRPTRRISYEQYF; cdr3_nt: TGTGCCAGCAGCCGGCCGACTAGACGTATATCCTACGAGCAGTACTTC
clone_size: -; d_call: -; j_call: TRBJ2-7; v_call: TRBV2; cdr3_aa: CASSYQTGPSFALASYEQYF; cdr3_nt: TGTGCCAGCAGTTACCAGACAGGACCCAGTTTCGCTCTGGCCTCCTACGAGCAGTACTTC
clone_size: few; d_call: TRBD2; j_call: TRBJ2-5; v_call: TRBV24-1; cdr3_aa: CATSGGVASGGLYQETQYF; cdr3_nt: TGTGCCACCAGTGGCGGTGTGGCTAGCGGGGGACTGTACCAAGAGACCCAGTACTTC
clone_size: -; d_call: TRBD2; j_call: TRBJ2-1; v_call: TRBV20-1; cdr3_aa: CSASKWKRGAYNEQFF; cdr3_nt: TGCAGTGCTAGTAAATGGAAGCGGGGGGCTTACAATGAGCAGTTCTTC
clone_size: -; d_call: TRBD1; j_call: TRBJ1-4; v_call: TRBV28; cdr3_aa: CASSSTGGNYEKLFF; cdr3_nt: TGTGCCAGCAGTTCGACAGGGGGCAATTATGAAAAACTGTTTTTT
clone_size: -; d_call: -; j_call: TRBJ1-2; v_call: TRBV6-5; cdr3_aa: CASSSPGTANYGYTF; cdr3_nt: TGTGCCAGCAGTTCCCCAGGGACTGCTAACTATGGCTACACCTTC
clone_size: -; d_call: TRBD1; j_call: TRBJ1-4; v_call: TRBV28; cdr3_aa: CASSLQGREKLFF; cdr3_nt: TGTGCCAGCAGCCTACAGGGGAGGGAAAAACTGTTTTTT
clone_size: once; d_call: TRBD2; j_call: TRBJ2-7; v_call: TRBV5-5; cdr3_aa: CASSLAPGRLYSGDF; cdr3_nt: TGTGCCAGCAGCTTGGCCCCGGGCCGCCTATATAGCGGGGACTTC
clone_size: once; d_call: TRBD1; j_call: TRBJ1-2; v_call: TRBV4-2; cdr3_aa: CASSQDSTGPNYGYTF; cdr3_nt: TGTGCCAGCAGCCAAGATTCGACAGGGCCTAACTATGGCTACACCTTC
clone_size: -; d_call: -; j_call: TRBJ2-4; v_call: TRBV19; cdr3_aa: CASSMLPRGNIQYF; cdr3_nt: TGTGCCAGTAGTATGTTACCGCGTGGAAACATTCAGTACTTC
clone_size: -; d_call: -; j_call: TRBJ2-7; v_call: TRBV20-1; cdr3_aa: CSASDTPEQYF; cdr3_nt: TGCAGTGCTAGTGATACACCGGAGCAGTACTTC
clone_size: -; d_call: -; j_call: TRBJ2-1; v_call: TRBV29-1; cdr3_aa: CSVARGTSSYNEQFF; cdr3_nt: TGCAGCGTTGCTCGCGGGACGAGCTCCTACAATGAGCAGTTCTTC